One and the same sample provided the 30 T cell receptor beta chains below, sequenced in a study of T cell repertoires in cytomegalovirus infection. One entry per CDR3 protein, called by TCRdb with MiXCR from the reads. The sample records about 300,000 distinct CDR3 sequences, 9.6% being singletons. Material for sequencing was PBMCs. The origin of the receptors is a human donor in good health (CMV status not recorded). Some clones in this sample may be carry-over from other donors' samples.

This clonotype showed up many times. The chain combines TRBV28 with TRBJ2-6; D may be TRBD2 (6 bases). The ends were cut back, 4 bases at V and 0 bases at J, with 13 bases in the middle. This CDR3 has 17 residues. CDR1 is MDHEN, CDR2 SYDVKM, per germline. CDR3 in DNA: TGTGCCAGCAGTTCCCCCGCGGGGTACTCTGGGGCCAACGTCCTGACTTTC. Its translation is CASSSPAGYSGANVLTF. Looking up the rest from reference TRBV28 and TRBJ2-6 gives the full variable domain: DVKVTQSSRYLVKRTGEKVFLECVQDMDHENMFWYRQDPGLGLRLIYFSYDVKMKEKGDIPEGYSVSREKKERFSLILESASTNQTSMYLCASSSPAGYSGANVLTFGAGSRLTVL.

The sample holds many counts of this clonotype. The rearrangement uses TRBV20-1 and TRBJ1-1; D not certain. The V and J ends lost 1 base and 1 base respectively, with 10 bases between them. In germline, CDR1 is DFQATT, CDR2 SNEGSKA (reference sequence). The CDR3 has 14 residues. The CDR3 spells CSARVTWENTEAFF. As DNA, the CDR3 is TGCAGTGCTAGAGTTACCTGGGAGAACACTGAAGCTTTCTTT.

This clonotype occurred many times. The V gene is TRBV7-9, the J gene TRBJ2-1; possible D gene TRBD1, 6 bases. V was clipped by 2 bases and J by 7 bases, with 12 bases between them. This CDR3 region has 14 residues. CDR1 and CDR2 (germline): SEHNR, FQNEAQ (reference sequence). CDR3 DNA sequence: TGTGCCAGCAGCTTAAGCCTCCAGGGGAATGAGCAGTTCTTC. It translates to CASSLSLQGNEQFF.

The sample holds a few counts of this clonotype. This chain joins TRBV20-1 and TRBJ2-5; D is perhaps TRBD1 (5 bases). Germline CDR1 DFQATT, CDR2 SNEGSKA (reference sequence). The CDR3 is made up of 15 amino acids. Trimming stripped 5 bases from V and 2 bases from J, with 18 bases between. CDR3 bases: TGCAGTGCTCCTATCAGGGCAGCCCCACAAGAGACCCAGTACTTC. It codes for CSAPIRAAPQETQYF.

At least ten counts were recorded for this clonotype. The chain employs TRBV25-1 and TRBJ1-5; D not certain. The V end lost 2 bases, the J end lost 11 bases, and 19 bases lay between the germline ends. CDR1 and CDR2 from the germline V gene are MGHDK and SYGVNS. The CDR3 is made up of 15 amino acids. The CDR3 is CASSETGSPHGAQHF. CDR3 DNA: TGTGCCAGCAGTGAAACGGGCAGCCCGCACGGGGCCCAGCATTTT.

This clonotype was recorded many times. V usage is TRBV7-9 and J usage is TRBJ2-5, with 7 bases identical to TRBD1. Trimming removed 3 bases from V and 1 base from J; junction bases left unmatched: 5. CDR1 is SEHNR, CDR2 FQNEAQ, per germline (reference sequence). The CDR3 is made up of 15 amino acids. The CDR3 DNA reads as TGTGCCAGCAGCTTCCCGACAGGGATCCAAGAGACCCAGTACTTC. Its translation: CASSFPTGIQETQYF.

This clonotype appeared many times. The J gene is TRBJ2-3, the V gene TRBV6-4, with TRBD2 as a possible D gene (7 bases). Germline lookup yields CDR1 MRHNA and CDR2 SNTAGT. Trimming stripped 2 bases from V and 0 bases from J, with 9 bases between. There are 15 residues in the CDR3. The DNA for the CDR3 is TGTGCCAGCAGTGACGGGGGGGCCAGCACAGATACGCAGTATTTT. Translating it yields CASSDGGASTDTQYF.

In its sample, this clonotype was seen a few times. The gene calls are TRBV5-1 and TRBJ2-5; 10 bases agree with TRBD1. The CDR3 covers 15 residues. Germline loops: CDR1 SGHRS, CDR2 YFSETQ. V dropped 2 bases and J dropped 5; count of bases not matched to a gene: 6. The CDR3 DNA follows: TGCGCCAGCAGCTTAGGGACAGGGGTCCATGAGACCCAGTACTTC. Its protein product is CASSLGTGVHETQYF. The complete variable domain, with remaining parts taken from reference TRBV5-1 and TRBJ2-5, reads KAGVTQTPRYLIKTRGQQVTLSCSPISGHRSVSWYQQTPGQGLQFLFEYFSETQRNKGNFPGRFSGRQFSNSRSEMNVSTLELGDSALYLCASSLGTGVHETQYFGPGTRLLVL.

Many counts were recorded for this clonotype. The rearrangement links TRBV20-1 to TRBJ2-7, with 7 bases matching TRBD2. Germline CDR1 and CDR2: DFQATT and SNEGSKA (reference sequence). The CDR3 runs 15 residues. Trimming took 3 bases from V and 5 from J; bases not matched to a gene: 13. CDR3 sequence: CSARGFGTISDEQYF. CDR3 DNA sequence: TGCAGTGCTAGGGGTTTTGGGACTATTTCCGACGAGCAGTACTTC.

The rearrangement uses TRBV20-1 and TRBJ1-2; 7 bases fit TRBD1. V gave up 5 bases and J gave up 4 bases; unmatched junction bases: 4. Germline-derived CDR1 and CDR2 are DFQATT and SNEGSKA (reference sequence). The CDR3 length is 12 residues. The CDR3 reads CSAPGTAYGYTF. The CDR3 nucleotides are TGCAGTGCTCCCGGGACAGCCTATGGCTACACCTTC.

Turning to this clonotype: This could be a read error, since a much larger clone is one nucleotide away. V usage is TRBV6-5 and J usage is TRBJ2-7; 7 bases match TRBD2. The germline V gene encodes CDR1 MNHEY and CDR2 SVGAGI. The CDR3 spans 16 residues. CDR3: CASSYGGASGSDEQYF. The CDR3 coding sequence is TGTGCCAGCAGTTACGGTGGGGCTAGCGGCTCCGACGAGCAGTACTTC.

The genes are TRBV7-9 and TRBJ1-2, with D perhaps matching TRBD1 (5 bases). The CDR3 has 13 amino acids. V gave up 1 base and J gave up 4 bases, with 7 bases separating them. The germline CDR1 and CDR2 sequences are SEHNR and FQNEAQ (reference sequence). The CDR3 is CASSLDGGYGYTF. The CDR3 coding sequence is TGTGCCAGCAGCTTAGATGGGGGCTATGGCTACACCTTC.

This clonotype turned up a few times. In DNA, the CDR3 is TGTGCCAGCACCCCTTCTCGACTAGCGGGGGGTTACAATGAGCAGTTCTTC. Encoded protein: CASTPSRLAGGYNEQFF. The chain carries TRBV3-1 and TRBJ2-1, with 13 bases identical to TRBD2. This CDR3 is built from 17 residues. V lost 7 bases, J lost 4 bases, and 10 bases stayed unmatched. CDR1 is LGHDT and CDR2 is YNNKEL in the germline V gene (reference sequence).

This clonotype was counted at least ten times. The rearrangement uses TRBV29-1 and TRBJ2-3; 8 bases agree with TRBD1. The CDR3 loop spans 15 amino acids. CDR1 and CDR2 (germline): SQVTM, ANQGSEA. The J segment lost 2 bases and the V segment lost 7 bases, leaving 11 bases of the junction unmatched. The CDR3 protein is CSAGNRGVFTDTQYF. CDR3 nucleotide sequence: TGCAGCGCCGGAAACAGGGGGGTCTTCACAGATACGCAGTATTTT.

This clonotype appeared many times. The chain combines TRBV6-2 or TRBV6-3 with TRBJ1-5; possibly TRBD1 for D (6 bases). The CDR3 extends over 15 amino acids. The ends were cut back, 9 bases at V and 8 bases at J, with 23 bases in the middle. Per germline, CDR1 MNHEY and CDR2 SVGEGT. The CDR3: CASHNIRGKGKPQHF. DNA of the CDR3: TGTGCCAGTCACAACATAAGGGGGAAGGGAAAGCCCCAGCATTTT.

This clonotype was seen ten or more times. This chain links TRBV20-1 with TRBJ2-2, with a weak D call TRBD2 (6 bases). This CDR3 is 14 amino acids long. Per germline, CDR1 DFQATT and CDR2 SNEGSKA (reference sequence). V dropped 3 bases and J dropped 1 base, with 9 bases sitting between them. The CDR3 DNA reads as TGCAGTGCTAGGCGGGGCAGGAACACCGGGGAGCTGTTTTTT. Its protein product is CSARRGRNTGELFF.

This clonotype was counted between two and nine times. The chain combines TRBV18 with TRBJ2-5; maybe TRBD1 (5 bases). Trimming left V 4 bases short and J 1 base short, with 16 bases between. The CDR3 has 16 residues. Germline CDR1 KGHSH, CDR2 LQKENI. The DNA for the CDR3 is TGTGCCAGCTCACAAGGGGTTCTCCCAATCCAAGAGACCCAGTACTTC. Translation gives CASSQGVLPIQETQYF.

This clonotype was detected many times. The rearrangement joins TRBV28 to TRBJ2-1; maybe TRBD1 (6 bases). This CDR3 spans 16 amino acids. Trimming took off 3 bases at V and 10 bases at J, with 22 bases between the two ends. Per the germline V gene, CDR1 is MDHEN and CDR2 is SYDVKM. Here the CDR3 DNA reads TGTGCCAGCAGTTTCAACAGGGAAACCGACAATGAGGAGCAGTTCTTC. Translation gives CASSFNRETDNEEQFF.

In this sample, this clonotype turned up a few times. V usage is TRBV5-4 and J usage is TRBJ2-7; D is ambiguous. Germline V gene lookup returns CDR1 SGHNT and CDR2 YYREEE (reference sequence). Trimming shortened V by 0 bases and J by 5 bases, and 6 bases separated the two germline ends. The CDR3 covers 12 residues. The CDR3 sequence: CASSLGFDEQYF. The CDR3 DNA sequence: TGTGCCAGCAGCTTGGGTTTCGACGAGCAGTACTTC.

Details on this clonotype: A much larger clonotype is one base distant, so this may be a read error. The chain is built from TRBV14 and TRBJ2-3; 13 nucleotides match TRBD2. The germline V gene encodes CDR1 SGHDN and CDR2 FVKESK. The CDR3 loop spans 19 amino acids. The CDR3 DNA follows: TGTGCCAGCACCCAATCCTATCGGACTAGCGGGGGCGGAGCAGATACGCAGTATTTT. Protein product: CASTQSYRTSGGGADTQYF. The full variable domain, with the rest looked up from reference TRBV14 and TRBJ2-3, is EAGVTQFPSHSVIEKGQTVTLRCDPISGHDNLYWYRRVMGKEIKFLLHFVKESKQDESGMPNNRFLAERTGGTYSTLKVQPAELEDSGVYFCASTQSYRTSGGGADTQYFGPGTRLTVL.

The chain joins TRBV29-1 to TRBJ1-1, with D perhaps TRBD1 (6 bases). V lost 4 bases and J 6 bases, leaving 12 bases between the germline ends. CDR1 and CDR2 (germline): SQVTM, ANQGSEA. The CDR3 sequence is 12 residues long. As DNA, the CDR3 is TGCAGCGTTGGGGGGCGGTCCGCTGAAGCTTTCTTT. It yields the protein CSVGGRSAEAFF.

About this clonotype itself: Since a much larger clone is just one base distant, this may be a read error. The V gene is TRBV20-1, the J gene TRBJ2-5; tentative D call: TRBD2 (6 bases). Trimming removed 5 bases from V and 5 bases from J, with 12 bases in between. The CDR3 runs to 12 residues. From germline, CDR1 is DFQATT and CDR2 SNEGSKA (reference sequence). CDR3 amino acids: CSALEGSETQYF. DNA for the CDR3: TGCAGTGCTTTGGAGGGCTCCGAGACCCAGTACTTC.

There are many counts of this clonotype. The V and J genes are TRBV29-1 and TRBJ2-6; the D is unclear. CDR3 length: 14 amino acids. V lost 3 bases and J lost 4, with 10 bases in between. Germline V CDR1 and CDR2: SQVTM, ANQGSEA. The CDR3 DNA reads as TGCAGCGTTGACCAGGCAACCGGGGCCAACGTCCTGACTTTC. As protein: CSVDQATGANVLTF.

This clonotype has at least ten counts. The rearrangement joins TRBV12-3 or TRBV12-4 to TRBJ1-3; D unresolved. This CDR3 has 14 amino acids. Trimming cost V 5 bases and J 0 bases, with 8 bases left between them. For the CDR3, the DNA is TGTGCCAGCAGTCGGATGTACTCTGGAAACACCATATATTTT. Its translation: CASSRMYSGNTIYF.

This clonotype was observed a few times. The rearrangement links TRBV19 to TRBJ2-1; the D gene could be TRBD1 or TRBD2 (5 bases each). Per germline, CDR1 LNHDA and CDR2 SQIVND (reference sequence). The CDR3 extends over 15 amino acids. Trimming removed 4 bases at V and 2 bases at J, with 12 bases between. CDR3 bases: TGTGCCAGTAGTAAAGTCTGGGGACCCTACAATGAGCAGTTCTTC. Translated, it gives CASSKVWGPYNEQFF. The entire variable domain, with the rest obtained from reference TRBV19 and TRBJ2-1, is as follows: DGGITQSPKYLFRKEGQNVTLSCEQNLNHDAMYWYRQDPGQGLRLIYYSQIVNDFQKGDIAEGYSVSREKKESFPLTVTSAQKNPTAFYLCASSKVWGPYNEQFFGPGTRLTVL.

This clonotype was detected only a few times. The chain combines TRBV29-1 with TRBJ1-5; D is uncertain. Germline V lookup: CDR1 SQVTM, CDR2 ANQGSEA. This CDR3 is built from 13 residues. Trimming took 6 bases from V and 1 from J, leaving 10 bases between them. The CDR3 bases are TGCAGCGTGGGTGAGGTGAGCAATCAGCCCCAGCATTTT. Protein: CSVGEVSNQPQHF.

This clonotype was recorded many times. This chain connects TRBV6-2 or TRBV6-3 to TRBJ2-2; 9 bases align to TRBD1. CDR1 and CDR2 from the germline V gene are MNHEY and SVGEGT. This CDR3 has 16 amino acids. Germline trimming cut 4 bases from V and 1 base from J; bases unmatched to any gene: 4. Here the CDR3 DNA reads TGTGCCAGCAGTTTTCACAGGGGGCGGAACACCGGGGAGCTGTTTTTT. This translates into CASSFHRGRNTGELFF.

This chain uses TRBV20-1 with TRBJ2-3; no clear D gene. The V gene's germline CDR1 is DFQATT and CDR2 SNEGSKA (reference sequence). The length of the CDR3 is 12 residues. V was pared by 2 bases and J by 4 bases, with 7 bases between. Here the CDR3 reads CSARQPSDTQYF. The CDR3 DNA is TGCAGTGCTAGACAGCCCTCAGATACGCAGTATTTT.

This clonotype was counted a few times. The V gene is TRBV6-5, the J gene TRBJ2-7; D ambiguous. Germline CDR1 is MNHEY and CDR2 is SVGAGI. V was cut by 5 bases and J by 2 bases, with 13 bases left in between. The CDR3 totals 14 residues. The CDR3 spells CASSPRGGTYEQYV. The CDR3 coding sequence is TGTGCCAGCAGTCCCCGCGGCGGTACCTACGAGCAGTACGTC.

In this sample, this clonotype turned up many times. This sequence joins TRBV7-2 and TRBJ2-3, with a weak D call TRBD1 (6 bases). The germline V gene has CDR1 SGHTA and CDR2 FQGNSA. This CDR3 is built from 12 residues. Trimming left V 5 bases short and J 4 bases short, with 7 bases between. CDR3 bases: TGTGCCAGCAGCCGACAGGCAGATACGCAGTATTTT. This translates into CASSRQADTQYF.